The present entry profiles one T cell receptor beta chain with its context. Antigen specificity is unknown. These data are taken from a study of long-term antiretroviral therapy in people with HIV. Broader study findings: The study collected blood between about 2003 and 2017, possibly under older ART regimens.

The authors ran the immunoSEQ assay, v3.0, at survey level. Using immunoSEQ multiplex PCR, the repertoire was profiled, and TCRdb retains in-frame clones only, with some absent. There are tens of thousands of clones in the sample; roughly 87% occur only once, and approximately 6.2% lies in the top ten. CDR1 is MNHEY and CDR2 is SMNVEV in the germline V gene (reference sequence). V lost 6 bases and J 5 bases, leaving 13 bases between the germline ends. The CDR3 has 14 residues. This chain links TRBV27 with TRBJ1-4, with D possibly matching TRBD1 (6 bases). The sequences come from unsorted PBMCs, collected 1 year after starting antiretroviral therapy. The source of this sequence is a man aged 18 to 29 with HIV. CDR3 sequence: CASRLGQGNEKLFF. The DNA of the CDR3 is TGTGCCAGCAGGCTTGGGCAGGGGAATGAAAAACTGTTTTTT.